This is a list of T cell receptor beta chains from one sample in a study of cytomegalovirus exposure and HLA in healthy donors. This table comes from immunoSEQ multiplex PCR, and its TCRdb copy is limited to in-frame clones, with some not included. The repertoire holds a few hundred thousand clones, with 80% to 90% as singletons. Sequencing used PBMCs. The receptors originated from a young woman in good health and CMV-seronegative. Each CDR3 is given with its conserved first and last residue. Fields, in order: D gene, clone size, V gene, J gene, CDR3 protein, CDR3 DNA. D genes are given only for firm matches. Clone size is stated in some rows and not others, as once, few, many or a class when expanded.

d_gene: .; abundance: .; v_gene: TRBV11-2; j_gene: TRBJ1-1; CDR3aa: CASSLGGRYKVNTEAFF; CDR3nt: TGTGCCAGCAGCTTGGGGGGGAGGTACAAAGTGAACACTGAAGCTTTCTTT
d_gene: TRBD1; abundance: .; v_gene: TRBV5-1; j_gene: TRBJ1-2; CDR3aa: CASSPGTGQGPGYTF; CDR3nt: TGCGCCAGCAGCCCGGGGACGGGACAGGGCCCTGGCTACACCTTC
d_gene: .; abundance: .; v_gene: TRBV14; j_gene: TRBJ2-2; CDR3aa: CASSQNGLRVTGELFF; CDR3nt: TGTGCCAGCAGCCAAAATGGGTTGAGGGTCACCGGGGAGCTGTTTTTT
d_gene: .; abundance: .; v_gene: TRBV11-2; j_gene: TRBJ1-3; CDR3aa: CASSNRLGPAGGNTIYF; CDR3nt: TGTGCCAGCAGCAATAGATTGGGCCCTGCAGGAGGAAACACCATATATTTT
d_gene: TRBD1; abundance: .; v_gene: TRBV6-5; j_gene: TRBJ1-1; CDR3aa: CASSNRGLAFF; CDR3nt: TGTGCCAGCAGTAACAGGGGCCTCGCTTTCTTT
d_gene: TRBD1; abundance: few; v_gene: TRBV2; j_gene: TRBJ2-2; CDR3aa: CASRTGHANTGELFF; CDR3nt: TGTGCCAGCAGGACAGGGCACGCGAACACCGGGGAGCTGTTTTTT
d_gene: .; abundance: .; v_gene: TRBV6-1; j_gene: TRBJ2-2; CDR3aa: CASSLQGQATGELFF; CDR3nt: TGTGCCAGCAGTTTGCAGGGGCAAGCCACCGGGGAGCTGTTTTTT
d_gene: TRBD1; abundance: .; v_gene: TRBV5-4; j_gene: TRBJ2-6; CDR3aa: CASSFSTGWWSGANVLTF; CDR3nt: TGTGCCAGCAGCTTCTCGACAGGGTGGTGGTCTGGGGCCAACGTCCTGACTTTC
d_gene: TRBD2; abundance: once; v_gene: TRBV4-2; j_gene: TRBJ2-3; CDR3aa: CASSQALAGEYSTDTQYF; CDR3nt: TGTGCCAGCAGCCAGGCACTAGCGGGAGAGTATAGCACAGATACGCAGTATTTT
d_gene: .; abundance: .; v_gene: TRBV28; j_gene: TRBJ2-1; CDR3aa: CASSAGSAKGVEQFF; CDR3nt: TGTGCCAGCAGCGCCGGGAGCGCAAAAGGTGTTGAGCAGTTCTTC
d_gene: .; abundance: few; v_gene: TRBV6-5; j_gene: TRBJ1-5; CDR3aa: CASSYSAGGDQPQHF; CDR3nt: TGTGCCAGCAGTTACTCCGCCGGGGGGGATCAGCCCCAGCATTTT
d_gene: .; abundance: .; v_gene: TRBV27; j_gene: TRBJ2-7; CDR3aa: CASSLSNQAYEQYF; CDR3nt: TGTGCCAGCAGTTTATCGAATCAGGCGTACGAGCAGTACTTC
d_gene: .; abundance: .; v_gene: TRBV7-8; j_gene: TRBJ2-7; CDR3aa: CASSLVAALHEQYF; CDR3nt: TGTGCCAGCAGCTTAGTAGCCGCGCTCCACGAGCAGTACTTC
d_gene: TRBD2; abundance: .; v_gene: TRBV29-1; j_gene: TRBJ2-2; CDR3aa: CSGTSGSGTGELFF; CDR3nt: TGCAGCGGAACTAGCGGGAGTGGAACCGGGGAGCTGTTTTTT
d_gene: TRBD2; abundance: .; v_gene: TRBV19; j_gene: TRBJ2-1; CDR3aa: CASSIWTSGNNEQFF; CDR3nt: TGTGCCAGTAGTATATGGACTAGCGGTAACAATGAGCAGTTCTTC
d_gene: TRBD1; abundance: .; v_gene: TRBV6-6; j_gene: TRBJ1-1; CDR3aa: CASSYSGTGGTEAFF; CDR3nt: TGTGCCAGCAGTTACTCGGGGACAGGCGGCACTGAAGCTTTCTTT
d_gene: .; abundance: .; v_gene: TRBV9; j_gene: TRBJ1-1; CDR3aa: CASSVGQGKFNTEAFF; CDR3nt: TGTGCCAGCAGCGTAGGGCAGGGGAAGTTTAACACTGAAGCTTTCTTT
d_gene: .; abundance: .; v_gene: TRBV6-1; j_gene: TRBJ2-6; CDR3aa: CASSVGGSGANVLTF; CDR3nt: TGTGCCAGCAGTGTGGGGGGCTCTGGGGCCAACGTCCTGACTTTC
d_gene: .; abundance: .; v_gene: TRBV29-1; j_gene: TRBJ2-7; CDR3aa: CSPTEPGEQYF; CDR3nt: TGCAGCCCAACGGAGCCTGGGGAGCAGTACTTC
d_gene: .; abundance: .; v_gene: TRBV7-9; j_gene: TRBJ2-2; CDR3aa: CASTPFRSSGELFF; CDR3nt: TGTGCCAGCACCCCATTTAGGAGTTCCGGGGAGCTGTTTTTT
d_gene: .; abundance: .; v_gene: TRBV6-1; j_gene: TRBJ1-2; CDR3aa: CASALDSIYGYTF; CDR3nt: TGTGCCAGCGCATTGGACAGTATCTATGGCTACACCTTC
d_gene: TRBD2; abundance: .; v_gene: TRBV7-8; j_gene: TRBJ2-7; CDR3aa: CASRLEASGYEQYF; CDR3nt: TGTGCCAGCAGACTAGAGGCTAGCGGCTACGAGCAGTACTTC
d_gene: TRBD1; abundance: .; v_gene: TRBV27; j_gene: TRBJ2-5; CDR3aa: CASRSGTVQETQYF; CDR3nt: TGTGCCAGCCGGTCGGGGACAGTTCAAGAGACCCAGTACTTC
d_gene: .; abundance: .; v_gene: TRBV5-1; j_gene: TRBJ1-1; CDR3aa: CASILEEGGTEAFF; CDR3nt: TGCGCCAGCATCCTGGAAGAGGGCGGGACTGAAGCTTTCTTT
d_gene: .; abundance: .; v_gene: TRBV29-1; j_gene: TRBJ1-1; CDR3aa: CSVRGNTEAFF; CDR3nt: TGCAGCGTCAGGGGGAACACTGAAGCTTTCTTT
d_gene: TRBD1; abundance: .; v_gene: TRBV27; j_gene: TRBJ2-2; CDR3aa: CASRTGTGSTGELFF; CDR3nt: TGTGCCAGCAGAACCGGGACAGGGTCCACCGGGGAGCTGTTTTTT
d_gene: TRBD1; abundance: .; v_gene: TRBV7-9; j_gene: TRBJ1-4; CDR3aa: CASSPLTGNEKLFF; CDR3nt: TGTGCCAGCAGCCCGCTGACAGGGAATGAAAAACTGTTTTTT
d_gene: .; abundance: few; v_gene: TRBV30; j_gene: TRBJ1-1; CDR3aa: CAWSVRHPEAFF; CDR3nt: TGTGCCTGGAGTGTACGACACCCTGAAGCTTTCTTT
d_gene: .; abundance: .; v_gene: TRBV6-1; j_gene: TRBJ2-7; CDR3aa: CASSLVDFAYEQYF; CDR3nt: TGTGCCAGCAGCCTCGTGGACTTCGCCTACGAGCAGTACTTC
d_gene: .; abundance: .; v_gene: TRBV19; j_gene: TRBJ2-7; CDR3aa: CASSIAGNYEQYF; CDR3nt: TGTGCCAGTAGTATCGCGGGGAATTACGAGCAGTACTTC
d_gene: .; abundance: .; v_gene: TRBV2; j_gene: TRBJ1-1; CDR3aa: CASSLTGDTEAFF; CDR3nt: TGTGCCAGCAGCCTAACCGGAGACACTGAAGCTTTCTTT
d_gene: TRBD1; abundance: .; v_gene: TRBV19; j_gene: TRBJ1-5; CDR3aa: CATQDSRGPYQPQHF; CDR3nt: TGTGCCACCCAAGACTCCAGGGGGCCTTATCAGCCCCAGCATTTT
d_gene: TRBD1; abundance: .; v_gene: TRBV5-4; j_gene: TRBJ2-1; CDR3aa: CASSPRQGSYNEQFF; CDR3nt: TGTGCCAGCAGCCCCAGACAGGGATCCTACAATGAGCAGTTCTTC
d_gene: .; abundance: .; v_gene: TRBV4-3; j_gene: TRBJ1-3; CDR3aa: CASSQDQGFLIPPGNTIYF; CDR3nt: TGCGCCAGCAGCCAAGATCAGGGATTCCTCATTCCCCCTGGAAACACCATATATTTT
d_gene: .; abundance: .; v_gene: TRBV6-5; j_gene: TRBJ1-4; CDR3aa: CASSYGQGPSNEKLFF; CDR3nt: TGTGCCAGCAGTTATGGTCAGGGGCCCTCTAATGAAAAACTGTTTTTT
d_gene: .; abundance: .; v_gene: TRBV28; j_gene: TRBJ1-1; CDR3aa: CASRRGWTEAFF; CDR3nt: TGTGCCAGCAGAAGGGGTTGGACTGAAGCTTTCTTT
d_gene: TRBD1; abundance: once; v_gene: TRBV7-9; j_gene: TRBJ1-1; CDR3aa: CASSLAFSGTGGVGTEAFF; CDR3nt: TGTGCCAGCAGCTTAGCTTTCTCCGGCACAGGGGGCGTTGGGACTGAAGCTTTCTTT
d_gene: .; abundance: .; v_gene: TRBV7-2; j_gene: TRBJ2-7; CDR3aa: CASSLGQGIEQYF; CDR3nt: TGTGCCAGCAGCTTAGGGCAGGGCATCGAGCAGTACTTC
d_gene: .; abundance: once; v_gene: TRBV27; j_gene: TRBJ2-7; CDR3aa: CASSLTPSYEQYF; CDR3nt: TGTGCCAGCAGTTTAACTCCTTCCTACGAGCAGTACTTC
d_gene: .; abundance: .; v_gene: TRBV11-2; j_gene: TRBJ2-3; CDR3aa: CASSPGGADTQYF; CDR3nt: TGTGCCAGCAGCCCAGGAGGGGCAGATACGCAGTATTTT
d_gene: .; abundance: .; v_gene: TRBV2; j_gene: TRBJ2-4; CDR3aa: CASEGSKNIQYF; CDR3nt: TGTGCCAGCGAGGGATCCAAAAACATTCAGTACTTC
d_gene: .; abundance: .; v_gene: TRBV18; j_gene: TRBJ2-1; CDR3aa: CASSPPGRWDEQFF; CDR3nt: TGTGCCAGCTCACCACCGGGCCGGTGGGATGAGCAGTTCTTC
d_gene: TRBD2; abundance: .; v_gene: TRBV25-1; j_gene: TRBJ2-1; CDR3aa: CASSEYALAGVNEQFF; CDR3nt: TGTGCCAGCAGTGAATATGCACTAGCGGGAGTCAATGAGCAGTTCTTC
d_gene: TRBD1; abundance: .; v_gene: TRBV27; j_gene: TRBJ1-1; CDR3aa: CASSQDRLNTEAFF; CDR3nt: TGTGCCAGCAGTCAGGACAGGCTGAACACTGAAGCTTTCTTT
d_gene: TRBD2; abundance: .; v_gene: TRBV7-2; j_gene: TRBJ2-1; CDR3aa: CASSSLASGNNEQFF; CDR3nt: TGTGCCAGCAGCTCCCTGGCTAGCGGAAACAATGAGCAGTTCTTC
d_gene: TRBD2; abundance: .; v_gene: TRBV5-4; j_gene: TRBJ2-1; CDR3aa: CASSGGLEGYNEQFF; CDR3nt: TGTGCCAGCAGCGGCGGACTAGAAGGCTACAATGAGCAGTTCTTC
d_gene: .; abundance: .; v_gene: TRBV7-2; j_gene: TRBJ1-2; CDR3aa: CASSFGPDSGGYTF; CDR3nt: TGTGCCAGCAGCTTTGGGCCCGACTCGGGAGGCTACACCTTC